These 25 T cell receptor beta chains share one sample of origin, sequenced in a study of cytomegalovirus exposure and HLA in healthy donors. PCR amplification relied on 60 Vbeta primers (plus 13 Jbeta primers). Produced via immunoSEQ multiplex PCR; TCRdb's table is partial and in-frame only. The sample has some 150,000 clones; almost 85% are singletons. The specimen sequenced was PBMCs. Receptor source: a man between 18 and 35 years old in good health and CMV-seropositive.

The gene calls are TRBV27 and TRBJ2-5; 7 nucleotides agree with TRBD1. The DNA end lines up better with TRBJ2-7; the J call may be wrong. The CDR3 runs to 12 residues. Germline V gene data show CDR1 as MNHEY and CDR2 as SMNVEV (reference sequence). In DNA form, the CDR3 reads TGTGCCACCTCGACAGGGACCTACGAGCAGTACTTC. This encodes CATSTGTYEQYF.

The chain carries TRBV6-1 and TRBJ1-2, with 7 bases identical to TRBD1. Germline V gives CDR1 MNHNS, CDR2 SASEGT. Unmatched junction bases numbered 9, after V lost 1 base and J lost 13 bases. The CDR3 is 13 residues long. DNA for the CDR3: TGTGCCAGCAGTGAAGTAGAGACAGGGAGACGCACCTTC. Encoded protein: CASSEVETGRRTF.

CDR3 in amino acids: CASRLAGDLRAYEQYF. The CDR3 DNA follows: TGTGCCTCGAGACTAGCGGGAGACCTAAGAGCCTACGAGCAGTACTTC. This chain connects TRBV27 to TRBJ2-7; 12 bases line up with TRBD2. CDR1 MNHEY and CDR2 SMNVEV come from the germline V gene (reference sequence). The CDR3 length is 16 residues. V lost 11 bases to trimming and J lost 2 bases; unmatched junction nucleotides: 13.

In its sample, this clone was seen a few times. The J gene is TRBJ1-2, the V gene TRBV7-9; D gene ambiguous. The germline CDR1 and CDR2 sequences are SEHNR and FQNEAQ (reference sequence). The V end lost 4 bases, the J end lost 2 bases, and 5 bases lay between the germline ends. The CDR3 totals 12 residues. CDR3 sequence: CASSSGNYGYTF. The CDR3 DNA reads as TGTGCCAGCAGCTCCGGGAACTATGGCTACACCTTC.

This clone has only a few counts. This chain joins TRBV5-1 and TRBJ1-1; D gene ambiguous. CDR3 length: 14 amino acids. V gave up 0 bases and J gave up 0 bases, with 6 bases separating them. Germline values: CDR1 SGHRS, CDR2 YFSETQ. The CDR3: CASSLGGLNTEAFF. CDR3 bases: TGCGCCAGCAGCTTGGGAGGATTGAACACTGAAGCTTTCTTT.

The V gene is TRBV5-1, the J gene TRBJ2-7; 7 bases line up with TRBD1. Germline V gives CDR1 SGHRS, CDR2 YFSETQ. There are 15 residues in the CDR3. J was trimmed by 7 bases and V by 5 bases; bases with no gene match: 15. The CDR3 nucleotides are TGCGCCAGCAGTCCCTCCTTTCAGGGGGATGGGGAGCAGTACTTC. This translates into CASSPSFQGDGEQYF.

As to this clone: Different DNA sequences within this sample yield the same CDR3. This chain links TRBV2 with TRBJ1-1, with D possibly matching TRBD1 (6 bases). The CDR3 is 15 residues long. The germline V and J ends were trimmed by 7 bases and 1 base, with 16 bases remaining between them. The germline gives CDR1 SNHLY, CDR2 FYNNEI. CDR3 bases: TGTGCCAGCATGGGAACGGGGGGCGCGAACACTGAAGCTTTCTTT. It translates to CASMGTGGANTEAFF.

This clone was seen a few times. This sample includes further DNA sequences coding for the same CDR3. This chain joins TRBV10-1 and TRBJ2-2; no reliable D call. The CDR3 contains 13 residues. CDR1 is WNHNN, CDR2 SYGVQD, per germline (reference sequence). V was pared by 3 bases and J by 2 bases, with 4 bases between. CDR3 sequence reads: CASSDRNTGELFF. Here the CDR3 DNA reads TGCGCCAGCAGTGACAGAAACACCGGGGAGCTGTTTTTT.

The gene calls are TRBV15 and TRBJ2-1; a weak D match, TRBD2 (5 bases). CDR1 is LNHNV and CDR2 is YYDKDF in the germline V gene (reference sequence). This CDR3 region has 13 residues. Between the trimmed V and J ends, which lost 7 bases and 2 bases, there was a span of 9 bases. In nucleotides, the CDR3 is TGTGCCACCAAGGTGACTACCTACAATGAGCAGTTCTTC. It translates to CATKVTTYNEQFF.

This clone was seen once. This chain links TRBV29-1 with TRBJ1-2; 7 bases match TRBD1. Germline V lookup: CDR1 SQVTM, CDR2 ANQGSEA. Trimming took 8 bases from V and 0 from J; bases not matched to a gene: 15. CDR3 size: 16 residues. The CDR3 loop is CSFRTGPRLANYGYTF. The CDR3 nucleotides are TGCAGCTTCCGGACAGGTCCGAGGTTAGCTAACTATGGCTACACCTTC. Drawing the rest from reference TRBV29-1 and TRBJ1-2, the complete variable domain is SAVISQKPSRDICQRGTSLTIQCQVDSQVTMMFWYRQQPGQSLTLIATANQGSEATYESGFVIDKFPISRPNLTFSTLTVSNMSPEDSSIYLCSFRTGPRLANYGYTFGSGTRLTVV.

This clone was counted a few times. This chain uses TRBV7-9 with TRBJ1-1, with 7 bases identical to TRBD1. The CDR3 is made up of 14 amino acids. Germline CDR1 SEHNR, CDR2 FQNEAQ (reference sequence). V lost 5 bases, J lost 6 bases, and 9 bases stayed unmatched. The CDR3 coding sequence is TGTGCCAGCAGCAAGGGACAGATCGGGTCTGAAGCTTTCTTT. This translates into CASSKGQIGSEAFF.

This clone was observed a few times. The V and J genes are TRBV5-1 and TRBJ1-1; a weak D match, TRBD1 (6 bases). The V gene lost 0 bases and the J gene lost 1 base, with 7 bases spanning the gap. The CDR3 length is 14 residues. Germline V gene lookup returns CDR1 SGHRS and CDR2 YFSETQ. The CDR3 protein is CASSLEQGNTEAFF. The CDR3 coding sequence is TGCGCCAGCAGCTTGGAACAGGGGAACACTGAAGCTTTCTTT.

V is TRBV19 and J is TRBJ1-4, with D tentatively TRBD1 (6 bases). V shed 6 bases and J shed 4 bases, with 12 bases lying between them. The CDR3 covers 14 residues. Germline V gene sequence: CDR1 LNHDA, CDR2 SQIVND (reference sequence). CDR3 sequence reads: CASSPDSLNEKLFF. CDR3 coding DNA: TGTGCCAGTAGCCCGGACAGTCTTAATGAAAAACTGTTTTTT.

The rearrangement joins TRBV7-6 to TRBJ2-2; D gene ambiguous. Germline V CDR1 and CDR2: SGHVS, FNYEAQ. The CDR3 runs to 15 residues. V was trimmed by 4 bases and J by 4 bases, leaving 13 bases between them. CDR3 sequence reads: CASSSIIESTGELFF. CDR3 nucleotides: TGTGCCAGCAGCTCGATTATTGAGTCCACCGGGGAGCTGTTTTTT.

The chain has TRBV19 and TRBJ2-6, with D possibly matching TRBD1 (5 bases). This CDR3 region has 18 residues. V was clipped by 3 bases and J by 1 base, with 16 bases between them. The germline CDR1 and CDR2 sequences are LNHDA and SQIVND (reference sequence). CDR3 sequence: CASSIQGFFQSGANVLTF. CDR3 nucleotide sequence: TGTGCCAGTAGTATTCAGGGTTTTTTCCAATCTGGGGCCAACGTCCTGACTTTC.

The chain has TRBV7-8 and TRBJ2-7, with 11 bases identical to TRBD2. Losses at the gene ends were 5 bases for V and 3 bases for J; bases not matched to a gene: 6. The CDR3 is 15 amino acids. CDR1 is SGHVS, CDR2 FQNEAQ, per germline. This chain's CDR3 is CASSRGLAGRYEQYF. The CDR3 nucleotides read TGTGCCAGCAGCCGAGGACTAGCGGGCCGCTACGAGCAGTACTTC.

The rearrangement links TRBV6-5 to TRBJ2-3; TRBD2 aligns across 7 bases. The length of the CDR3 is 15 residues. The junction had 3 bases not matched to a gene; V was cut back by 2 bases and J by 1 base. Germline V gene sequence: CDR1 MNHEY, CDR2 SVGAGI. CDR3 DNA: TGTGCCAGCAGTTACGGGGGGGTCCGCACAGATACGCAGTATTTT. It translates to CASSYGGVRTDTQYF.

This chain joins TRBV19 and TRBJ1-1; weak D call: TRBD1 (6 bases). Germline V gene sequence: CDR1 LNHDA, CDR2 SQIVND (reference sequence). Trimming pared 5 bases from V and 0 bases from J, leaving 10 bases between. The CDR3 length is 14 residues. CDR3 sequence: CASSPRTVNTEAFF. CDR3 nucleotide sequence: TGTGCCAGTAGTCCCCGGACAGTGAACACTGAAGCTTTCTTT.

The CDR3 sequence is CASSYGQLYEQYF. The CDR3 region has the DNA TGTGCCAGCAGCTATGGACAACTATACGAGCAGTACTTC. The chain employs TRBV27 and TRBJ2-7; TRBD1 might be the D (5 bases). CDR1 and CDR2 (germline): MNHEY, SMNVEV (reference sequence). This CDR3 is 13 amino acids long. Trimming removed 6 bases at V and 4 bases at J, with 13 bases between.

The J gene is TRBJ1-4, the V gene TRBV28; no firm D call. The CDR3 consists of 15 residues. Trimming cost V 6 bases and J 10 bases, with 21 bases left between them. The germline V gene has CDR1 MDHEN and CDR2 SYDVKM. For the CDR3, the DNA is TGTGCCAGCAGCCCCCCCGTACAGATGATTAGAAAACTGTTTTTT. This sequence encodes CASSPPVQMIRKLFF.

In DNA, the CDR3 is TGTGCCAGCAGCTTCGGACAGGCCCCAGTCAATGAGCAGTTCTTC. Encoded protein: CASSFGQAPVNEQFF. The rearrangement uses TRBV7-9 and TRBJ2-1; TRBD1 matches at 7 bases. Germline V gene sequence: CDR1 SEHNR, CDR2 FQNEAQ (reference sequence). CDR3 size: 15 residues. V dropped 3 bases and J dropped 6; count of bases not matched to a gene: 8.

V gene TRBV5-1 combines with J gene TRBJ1-2; TRBD1 aligns across 9 bases. The V segment lost 0 bases and the J segment 4 bases; nucleotides outside the gene matches: 7. The CDR3 is 16 amino acids. Germline CDR1 reads SGHRS; CDR2 reads YFSETQ. This CDR3 reads CASSLETGGSPYGYTF. Here the CDR3 DNA reads TGCGCCAGCAGCTTGGAGACAGGGGGTTCTCCCTATGGCTACACCTTC.

The chain combines TRBV27 with TRBJ2-1, with TRBD2 matching 7 bases. V gave up 8 bases and J gave up 6 bases; unmatched junction bases: 4. CDR3 length: 12 residues. The germline gives CDR1 MNHEY, CDR2 SMNVEV (reference sequence). The CDR3 region has the DNA TGTGCCAGCCGACTAGCCGGCAATGAGCAGTTCTTC. Protein: CASRLAGNEQFF.

This clone came up a few times. This chain joins TRBV7-9 and TRBJ2-6, with TRBD2 matching over 12 bases. Trimming removed 6 bases from V and 0 bases from J; junction bases left unmatched: 9. The CDR3 is made up of 19 amino acids. Germline V gene lookup returns CDR1 SEHNR and CDR2 FQNEAQ (reference sequence). This CDR3 reads CASSPPGLAGHSGANVLTF. Written as DNA, the CDR3 is TGTGCCAGCAGTCCTCCGGGACTAGCGGGTCACTCTGGGGCCAACGTCCTGACTTTC.

The V gene is TRBV7-2, the J gene TRBJ2-7; 8 bases agree with TRBD2. This CDR3 comprises 12 residues. Trimming at V came to 4 bases and at J to 8 bases, leaving 4 bases not matched to a gene. The germline CDR1 and CDR2 sequences are SGHTA and FQGNSA. The CDR3 region has the DNA TGTGCCAGCAGCTGGAGGACTAGCAAGCAGTACTTC. As protein: CASSWRTSKQYF. The variable domain in full, with the rest retrieved from reference TRBV7-2 and TRBJ2-7, is GAGVSQSPSNKVTEKGKDVELRCDPISGHTALYWYRQSLGQGLEFLIYFQGNSAPDKSGLPSDRFSAERTGGSVSTLTIQRTQQEDSAVYLCASSWRTSKQYFGPGTRLTVT.